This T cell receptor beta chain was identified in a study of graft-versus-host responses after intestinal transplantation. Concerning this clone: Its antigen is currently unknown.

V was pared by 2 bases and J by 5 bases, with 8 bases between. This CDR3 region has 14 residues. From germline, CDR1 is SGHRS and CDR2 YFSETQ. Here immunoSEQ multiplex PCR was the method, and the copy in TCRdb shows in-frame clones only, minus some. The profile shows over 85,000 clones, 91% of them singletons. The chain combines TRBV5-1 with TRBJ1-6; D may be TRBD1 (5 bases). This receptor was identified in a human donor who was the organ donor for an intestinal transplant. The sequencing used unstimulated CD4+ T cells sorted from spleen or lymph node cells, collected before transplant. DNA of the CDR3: TGCGCCAGCAGCTTACCAGGGAATAATTCACCCCTCCACTTT. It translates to CASSLPGNNSPLHF.